A selection of T cell receptor beta chains follows, all from one sample in a study of breast tumors, draining lymph nodes, adjacent tissues. TCRdb redid the calling of the multiplex PCR reads with MiXCR, one entry per CDR3 protein. The sample has about 60,000 distinct CDR3 sequences, approximately 57% seen once. Sequencing was performed on breast tumor tissue. The receptors stem from a female donor with breast cancer. Some clones in this sample may be carry-over from other donors' samples. The CDR3 runs from the conserved cysteine through the conserved F or W. D genes are given only for firm matches. Clone size appears in some rows only: once, few, many, or a class for an expanded clone.

d_call | j_call | clone_size | v_call | cdr3_nt | cdr3_aa
TRBD1 | TRBJ1-2 | . | TRBV7-9 | TGTGCCAGCAGCTTACACAGGGGATATGGCTACACCTTC | CASSLHRGYGYTF
. | TRBJ1-2 | . | TRBV12-3/TRBV12-4 | TGTGCCAGCAATGATCGTTTATATGGCTACACCTTC | CASNDRLYGYTF
. | TRBJ2-1 | . | TRBV11-2 | TGTGCCAGCATCTCTGGGATTGGCAGGGTCAATGAGCAGTTCTTC | CASISGIGRVNEQFF
. | TRBJ2-7 | many | TRBV11-2 | TGTGCCAGCAGCTTAGGATGGGTCCTAGGCGCAGACTACGAGCAGTACTTC | CASSLGWVLGADYEQYF
. | TRBJ2-7 | . | TRBV11-2 | TGTGCCAGCAGCCCTCTGACGGGAGAAGTGTACGAGCAGTACTTC | CASSPLTGEVYEQYF
TRBD2 | TRBJ2-5 | . | TRBV7-9 | TGTGCCAGCAGCTCATGGACTAGCGAGGTACAAGAGACCCAGTACTTC | CASSSWTSEVQETQYF
TRBD2 | TRBJ2-3 | . | TRBV7-9 | TGCGCCAGCAGCTTGGCCGGACTAGCGGGAGGAGCGCAGTATTTT | CASSLAGLAGGAQYF
TRBD1 | TRBJ1-2 | . | TRBV12-3/TRBV12-4 | TGTGCCAGCAGTGGACAGGGGGCGCATGGCTACACCTTC | CASSGQGAHGYTF
. | TRBJ1-1 | few | TRBV19 | TGTGCCAGTACTTTAACAGGGATTGTAACTGAAGCTTTCTTT | CASTLTGIVTEAFF
. | TRBJ2-7 | once | TRBV2 | TGTGCCAGCAGGACCGCGTGGGGGGACTCCTACGAGCAGTACTTC | CASRTAWGDSYEQYF
TRBD1 | TRBJ1-4 | . | TRBV9 | TGTGCCAGCAGCGTACTAGGGACAGGTGAAAAACTGTTTTTT | CASSVLGTGEKLFF
. | TRBJ2-1 | medium-sized | TRBV6-6 | TGTGCCAGCAGTACAGGGCTAGGGGTCGGCAATGAGCAGTTCTTC | CASSTGLGVGNEQFF
. | TRBJ2-2 | . | TRBV7-3 | TGTGCCAGCAGGAGTAGTATTCTCGGGGAGCTGTTTTTT | CASRSSILGELFF
. | TRBJ2-1 | once | TRBV11-2 | TGTGCCAGCAGGAGTTCGGGGGTCGCGAATGAGCAGTTCTTT | CASRSSGVANEQFF
TRBD2 | TRBJ2-1 | . | TRBV2 | TGTGCCAGCGTTGCGGGTGGGCTAGCGGGGGAGTACAATGAGCAGTTCTTC | CASVAGGLAGEYNEQFF
. | TRBJ2-7 | . | TRBV20-1 | TGCAGTGCTAGGACGGGGTCCTACGAGCAGTACTTC | CSARTGSYEQYF
. | TRBJ1-2 | many | TRBV19 | TGTGCCAGTAGTATGACAGCGAACTATGGCTACACCTTC | CASSMTANYGYTF
. | TRBJ2-1 | . | TRBV7-9 | . | CASSFYICSGGPTSGYNEQFF
TRBD1 | TRBJ1-5 | . | TRBV30 | TGTGCCTGGAGTTCCGGGACAGGTAATCAGCCCCAGCATTTT | CAWSSGTGNQPQHF
. | TRBJ1-2 | many | TRBV6-1 | TGTGCCAGCAGTGACACGGGGCTGAACTATGGCTACACCTTC | CASSDTGLNYGYTF
TRBD1 | TRBJ2-7 | . | TRBV20-1 | TGCAGTGCTAGAGGTGACACGGGACAGTCCTACGAGCAGTACTTC | CSARGDTGQSYEQYF
TRBD2 | TRBJ2-7 | many | TRBV19 | TGTGCCAGTAGGCGGACTAGCGGTCCCTACGAGCAGTACTTC | CASRRTSGPYEQYF
TRBD1 | TRBJ2-2 | many | TRBV20-1 | TGCAGTGCTAGACCGGGACAGGCAAACACCGGGGAGCTGTTTTTT | CSARPGQANTGELFF
. | TRBJ2-2 | many | TRBV5-1 | TGCGCCAGCAGCGGTGGCGGCTCGGGCACCGGGGAGCTGTTTTTT | CASSGGGSGTGELFF
. | TRBJ1-6 | . | TRBV6-5 | TGTGCCAGCACCCCAACGGGCAGTAATTCACCCCTCCACTTT | CASTPTGSNSPLHF
. | TRBJ2-2 | few | TRBV27 | TGTGCCAGCAGTTTAACTAGCGGGGAGCTGTTTTTT | CASSLTSGELFF